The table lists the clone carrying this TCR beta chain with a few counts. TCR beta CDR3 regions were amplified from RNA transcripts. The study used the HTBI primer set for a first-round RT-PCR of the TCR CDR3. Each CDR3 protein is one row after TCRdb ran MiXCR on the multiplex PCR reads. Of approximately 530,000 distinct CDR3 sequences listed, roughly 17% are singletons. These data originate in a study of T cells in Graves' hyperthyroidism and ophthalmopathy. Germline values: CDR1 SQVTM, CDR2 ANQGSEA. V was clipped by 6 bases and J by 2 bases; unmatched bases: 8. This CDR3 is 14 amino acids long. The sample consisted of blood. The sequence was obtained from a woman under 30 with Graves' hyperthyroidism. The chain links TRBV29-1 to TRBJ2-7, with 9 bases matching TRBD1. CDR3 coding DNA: TGCAGCGTGGAACCGGGACAGGGCGCCTACGAGCAGTACTTC. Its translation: CSVEPGQGAYEQYF.